A selection of T cell receptor beta chains follows, all from one sample in a study of control samples from healthy donors and cancer patients. Data came from immunoSEQ multiplex PCR; TCRdb stores just in-frame clones and leaves some out. The sample has some 49,000 clones; around 85% are singletons. The sample taken for sequencing was PBMCs. The origin of the receptors is a woman in her forties or fifties with lung cancer. CDR3s include the opening cysteine and the closing phenylalanine or tryptophan. Each record gives: clone size, V gene, J gene, D gene, CDR3 protein, CDR3 DNA. The D gene is left open where the match is weak. Only some rows state a clone size, as once, few, many or a class for expanded clones.

size: .; V: TRBV29-1; J: TRBJ2-7; D: .; CDR3: CSVETGDEQYF; DNA: TGCAGCGTTGAAACGGGAGACGAGCAGTACTTC
size: .; V: TRBV28; J: TRBJ1-2; D: .; CDR3: CASSLGDSYGYTF; DNA: TGTGCCAGCAGTCTGGGGGACTCCTATGGCTACACCTTC
size: .; V: TRBV7-9; J: TRBJ2-3; D: .; CDR3: CASSLDARGDTQYF; DNA: TGTGCCAGCAGCTTAGACGCCCGAGGGGATACGCAGTATTTT
size: few; V: TRBV10-3; J: TRBJ2-5; D: .; CDR3: CAISEGKTQYF; DNA: TGTGCCATCAGTGAGGGGAAGACCCAGTACTTC
size: .; V: TRBV6-4; J: TRBJ1-2; D: .; CDR3: CASSGGTDGYTF; DNA: TGTGCCAGCAGTGGAGGGACCGATGGCTACACCTTC
size: .; V: TRBV5-5; J: TRBJ1-1; D: .; CDR3: CASSLSQAWGTEAFF; DNA: TGTGCCAGCAGCCTCTCACAGGCCTGGGGCACTGAAGCTTTCTTT
size: .; V: TRBV6-5; J: TRBJ1-4; D: TRBD1; CDR3: CASTLDREKLFF; DNA: TGTGCCAGCACCTTGGACAGGGAAAAACTGTTTTTT
size: .; V: TRBV6-6; J: TRBJ1-1; D: TRBD1; CDR3: CASSRQGAEAFF; DNA: TGTGCCAGCAGTCGACAGGGAGCTGAAGCTTTCTTT
size: .; V: TRBV25-1; J: TRBJ1-1; D: .; CDR3: CASSEPSGAGTEAFF; DNA: TGTGCCAGCAGTGAACCGTCCGGGGCAGGGACTGAAGCTTTCTTT
size: .; V: TRBV9; J: TRBJ2-2; D: .; CDR3: CASSVDYTGELFF; DNA: TGTGCCAGCAGCGTAGATTACACCGGGGAGCTGTTTTTT
size: .; V: TRBV2; J: TRBJ2-3; D: .; CDR3: CASFRQLTFTDTQYF; DNA: TGTGCCAGCTTTCGACAGTTAACTTTCACAGATACGCAGTATTTT
size: .; V: TRBV9; J: TRBJ1-1; D: .; CDR3: CASGSLNTEAFF; DNA: TGTGCCAGCGGGAGCCTGAACACTGAAGCTTTCTTT
size: .; V: TRBV29-1; J: TRBJ2-1; D: TRBD1; CDR3: CSAITGGSYNEQFF; DNA: TGCAGCGCGATAACAGGGGGCTCCTACAATGAGCAGTTCTTC
size: .; V: TRBV4-2; J: TRBJ1-6; D: .; CDR3: CASSQGAGGVGNSPLHF; DNA: TGTGCCAGCAGCCAAGGCGCGGGAGGGGTCGGTAATTCACCCCTCCACTTT
size: .; V: TRBV2; J: TRBJ1-2; D: .; CDR3: CASRLAEAWGYTF; DNA: TGTGCCAGCAGGCTCGCCGAGGCGTGGGGCTACACCTTC
size: .; V: TRBV4-1; J: TRBJ1-1; D: .; CDR3: CASSQDIVNEVPMNTEAFF; DNA: TGCGCCAGCAGCCAAGATATCGTAAATGAGGTTCCCATGAACACTGAAGCTTTCTTT
size: .; V: TRBV28; J: TRBJ1-2; D: .; CDR3: CASSFPQVYGYTF; DNA: TGTGCCAGCAGTTTTCCGCAGGTCTATGGCTACACCTTC
size: .; V: TRBV6-5; J: TRBJ2-5; D: TRBD2; CDR3: CASRPQTSGGVSQYF; DNA: TGTGCCAGCAGACCACAGACTAGCGGGGGCGTGAGCCAGTACTTC
size: .; V: TRBV6-5; J: TRBJ1-2; D: .; CDR3: CASSYSLLAGVNGYTF; DNA: TGTGCCAGCAGTTACTCACTATTAGCAGGGGTAAATGGCTACACCTTC
size: .; V: TRBV4-3; J: TRBJ1-1; D: TRBD1; CDR3: CASSQGTGGGYTEAFF; DNA: TGCGCCAGCAGCCAGGGGACAGGCGGAGGGTACACTGAAGCTTTCTTT
size: .; V: TRBV7-2; J: TRBJ1-1; D: .; CDR3: CASSKFTGGNTEAFF; DNA: TGTGCCAGCAGCAAATTTACAGGTGGGAACACTGAAGCTTTCTTT
size: .; V: TRBV5-6; J: TRBJ1-1; D: .; CDR3: CASSTRTENTEAFF; DNA: TGTGCCAGCAGCACGAGGACGGAAAACACTGAAGCTTTCTTT
size: .; V: TRBV18; J: TRBJ1-5; D: .; CDR3: CASSPGGSNQPQHF; DNA: TGTGCCAGCTCACCCGGCGGTAGCAATCAGCCCCAGCATTTT
size: .; V: TRBV6-4; J: TRBJ1-1; D: TRBD1; CDR3: CASSPGQGRSEAFF; DNA: TGTGCCAGCAGTCCTGGACAGGGGAGGTCTGAAGCTTTCTTT
size: .; V: TRBV7-3; J: TRBJ2-4; D: .; CDR3: CASTGQSKNIQYF; DNA: TGTGCCAGCACCGGACAGAGTAAAAACATTCAGTACTTC
size: .; V: TRBV7-2; J: TRBJ2-1; D: TRBD2; CDR3: CASSDRDYFNEQFF; DNA: TGTGCCAGCAGCGACCGGGACTATTTCAATGAGCAGTTCTTC
size: .; V: TRBV9; J: TRBJ2-5; D: TRBD2; CDR3: CASSRPGLVDETQYF; DNA: TGTGCCAGCAGTCGACCGGGACTAGTAGACGAGACCCAGTACTTC